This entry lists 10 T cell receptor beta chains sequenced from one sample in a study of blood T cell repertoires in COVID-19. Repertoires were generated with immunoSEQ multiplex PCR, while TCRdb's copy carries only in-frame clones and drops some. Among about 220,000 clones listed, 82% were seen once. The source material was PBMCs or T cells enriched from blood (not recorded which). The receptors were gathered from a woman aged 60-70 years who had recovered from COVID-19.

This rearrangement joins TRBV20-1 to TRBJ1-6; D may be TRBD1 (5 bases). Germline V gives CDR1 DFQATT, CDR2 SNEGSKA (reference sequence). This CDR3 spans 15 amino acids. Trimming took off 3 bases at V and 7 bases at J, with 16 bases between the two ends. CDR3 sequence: CSASRMGQTNSPLHF. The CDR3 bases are TGCAGTGCTAGTCGGATGGGGCAGACCAATTCACCCCTCCACTTT.

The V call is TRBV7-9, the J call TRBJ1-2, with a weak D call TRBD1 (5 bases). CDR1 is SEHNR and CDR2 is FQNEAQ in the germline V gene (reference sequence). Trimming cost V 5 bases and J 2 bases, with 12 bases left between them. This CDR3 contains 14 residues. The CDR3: CASSALTVNYGYTF. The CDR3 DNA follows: TGTGCCAGCAGCGCCCTGACAGTAAACTATGGCTACACCTTC.

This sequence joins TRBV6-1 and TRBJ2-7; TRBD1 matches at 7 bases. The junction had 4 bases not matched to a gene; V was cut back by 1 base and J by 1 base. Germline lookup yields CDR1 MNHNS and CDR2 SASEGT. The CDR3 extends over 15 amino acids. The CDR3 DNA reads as TGTGCCAGCAGTGAAGTAACAGGGGAATCCTACGAGCAGTACTTC. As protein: CASSEVTGESYEQYF.

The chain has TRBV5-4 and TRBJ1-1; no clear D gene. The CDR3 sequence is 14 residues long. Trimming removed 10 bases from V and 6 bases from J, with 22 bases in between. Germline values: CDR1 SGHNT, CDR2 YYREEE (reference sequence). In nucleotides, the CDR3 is TGTGCCGCCTCGGTTGGGCTAAACAACGCTGAAGCTTTCTTT. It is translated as CAASVGLNNAEAFF.

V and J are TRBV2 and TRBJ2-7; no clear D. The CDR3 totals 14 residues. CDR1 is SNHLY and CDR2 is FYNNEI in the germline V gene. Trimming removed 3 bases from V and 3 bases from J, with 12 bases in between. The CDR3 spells CASSEWQKSYEQYF. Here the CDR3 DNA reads TGTGCCAGCAGTGAGTGGCAGAAAAGCTACGAGCAGTACTTC.

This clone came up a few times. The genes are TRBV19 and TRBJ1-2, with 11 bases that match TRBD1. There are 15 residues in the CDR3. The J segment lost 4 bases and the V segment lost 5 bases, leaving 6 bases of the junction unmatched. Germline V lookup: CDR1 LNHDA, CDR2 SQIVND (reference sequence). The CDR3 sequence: CASSPSGQGGYGYTF. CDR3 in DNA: TGTGCCAGTAGTCCGTCGGGACAGGGGGGCTATGGCTACACCTTC.

The chain's CDR3 is CASSPLFLGRGTGELFF. The CDR3 DNA reads as TGTGCCAGCAGCCCGCTATTCCTTGGGCGGGGCACCGGGGAGCTGTTTTTT. The V call is TRBV4-2, the J call TRBJ2-2; the D gene is possibly TRBD2 (6 bases). The V gene's germline CDR1 is LGHNA and CDR2 YNFKEQ. V was trimmed by 4 bases and J by 4 bases, leaving 19 bases between them. The CDR3 runs to 17 residues.

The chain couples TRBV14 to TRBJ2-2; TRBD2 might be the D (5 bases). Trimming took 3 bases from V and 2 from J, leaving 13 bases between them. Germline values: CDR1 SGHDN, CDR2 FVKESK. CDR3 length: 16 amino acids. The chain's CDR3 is CASSHLLRANTGELFF. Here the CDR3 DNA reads TGTGCCAGCAGCCATTTACTGAGGGCTAACACCGGGGAGCTGTTTTTT.

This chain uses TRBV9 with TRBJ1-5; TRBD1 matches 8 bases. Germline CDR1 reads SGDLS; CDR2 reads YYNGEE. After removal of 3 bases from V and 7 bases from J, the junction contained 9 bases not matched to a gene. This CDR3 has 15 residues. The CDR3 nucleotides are TGTGCCAGCAGCGAATCAGGGGGCGCAGAGCAGCCCCAGCATTTT. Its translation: CASSESGGAEQPQHF.

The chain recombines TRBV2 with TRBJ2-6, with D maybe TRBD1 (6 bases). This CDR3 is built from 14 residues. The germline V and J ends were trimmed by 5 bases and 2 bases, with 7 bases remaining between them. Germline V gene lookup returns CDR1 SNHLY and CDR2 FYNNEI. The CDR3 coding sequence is TGTGCCAGCAGTAACAGGGCTGGGGCCAACGTCCTGACTTTC. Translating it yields CASSNRAGANVLTF.